The clone carrying this T cell receptor (beta chain) was counted a few times. The target antigen is unknown. This record comes from a study of response to subunit inactivated influenza vaccine. The study's findings and limits: A suggestion made by the authors is that each seasonal influenza vaccination recruits few new T cells.

Germline CDR1 reads ENHRY; CDR2 reads SYGVKD. The CDR3 extends over 15 amino acids. V shed 6 bases and J 9 bases; nucleotides not matched to a gene: 10. TCRdb fed the RT-PCR reads into MiXCR, producing one record per CDR3 protein. This table has approximately 680,000 distinct CDR3 sequences, 15% to 18% appearing once. Sequencing used PBMCs from blood, obtained 11 to 12 days after vaccination. This chain uses TRBV10-3 with TRBJ2-1, with TRBD1 matching 11 bases. This receptor was taken from a man aged 45 to 65 who received an inactivated influenza vaccine. Here the CDR3 DNA reads TGTGCCATCAGCGCCCCACGGGGGACAGGGGGTGAGCAGTTCTTC. This encodes CAISAPRGTGGEQFF.